This TCR beta chain was captured in a study of beta chain features in type 1 diabetes. Study-wide results and limits: A pattern of fewer insertions and more deletions at VDJ junctions was seen in type 1 diabetes patients. Moderate but significant shortening of TCRB CDR3s was recorded in all four CD4+ subsets from Type 1 diabetes patients. The study notes PCR might favor shorter templates equally in patients and controls.

Since all of the isolated RNA was reverse transcribed, expressed TCRB transcripts were what got sequenced. Data came from immunoSEQ multiplex PCR; TCRdb stores just in-frame clones and leaves some out. The sample yields about 12,000 clones, 40% to 55% seen once. Via CD45RO/CCR7/CD25/CD127/CD95/CD27, cells of the CD4+ naive, central memory, regulatory and stem cell-like memory subsets were sorted. The CDR3 extends over 17 amino acids. CDR1 is SGHRS and CDR2 is YFSETQ in the germline V gene. V was clipped by 2 bases and J by 4 bases, with 21 bases between them. This clone was observed a handful of times. Its antigen is as yet unknown.

Sequencing input: stem cell memory CD4+ T cells from blood. This TCR derives from a man between 18 and 29 years old in good health. The chain employs TRBV5-1 and TRBJ1-1; D may be TRBD1 (5 bases). CDR3 amino acids: CASSFGGSVASTTEAFF. The CDR3 region has the DNA TGCGCCAGCAGCTTCGGGGGATCCGTCGCCTCCACCACTGAAGCTTTCTTT. The full variable domain, in which reference TRBV5-1 and TRBJ1-1 provide the parts outside the CDR3, is KAGVTQTPRYLIKTRGQQVTLSCSPISGHRSVSWYQQTPGQGLQFLFEYFSETQRNKGNFPGRFSGRQFSNSRSEMNVSTLELGDSALYLCASSFGGSVASTTEAFFGQGTRLTVV.